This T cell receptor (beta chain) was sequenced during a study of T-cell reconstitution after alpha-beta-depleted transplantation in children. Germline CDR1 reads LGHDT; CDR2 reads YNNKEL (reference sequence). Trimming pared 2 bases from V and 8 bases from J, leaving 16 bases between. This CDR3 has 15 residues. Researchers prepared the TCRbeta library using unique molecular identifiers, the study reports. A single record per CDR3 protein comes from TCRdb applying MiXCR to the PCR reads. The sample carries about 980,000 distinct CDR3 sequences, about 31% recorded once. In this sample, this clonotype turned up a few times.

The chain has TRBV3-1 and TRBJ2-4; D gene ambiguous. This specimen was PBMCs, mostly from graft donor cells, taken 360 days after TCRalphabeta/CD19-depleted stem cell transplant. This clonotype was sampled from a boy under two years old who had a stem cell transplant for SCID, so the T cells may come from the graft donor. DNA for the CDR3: TGTGCCAGCAGCCAATCCGGGTCCAGCACGTACATTCAGTACTTC. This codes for CASSQSGSSTYIQYF.